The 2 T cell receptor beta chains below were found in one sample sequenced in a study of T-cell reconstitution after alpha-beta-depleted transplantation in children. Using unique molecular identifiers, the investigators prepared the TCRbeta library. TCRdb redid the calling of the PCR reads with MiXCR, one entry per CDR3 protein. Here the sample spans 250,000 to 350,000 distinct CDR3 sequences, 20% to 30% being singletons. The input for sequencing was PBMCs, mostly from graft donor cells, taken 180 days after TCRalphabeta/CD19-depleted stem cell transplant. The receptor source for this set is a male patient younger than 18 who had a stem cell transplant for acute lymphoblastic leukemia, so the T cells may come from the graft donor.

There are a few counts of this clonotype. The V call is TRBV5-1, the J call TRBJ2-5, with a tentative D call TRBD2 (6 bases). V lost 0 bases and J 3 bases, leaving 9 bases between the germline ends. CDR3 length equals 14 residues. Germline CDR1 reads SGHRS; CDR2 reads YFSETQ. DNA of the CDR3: TGCGCCAGCAGCTTGGGGACTATTGAAGAGACCCAGTACTTC. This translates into CASSLGTIEETQYF. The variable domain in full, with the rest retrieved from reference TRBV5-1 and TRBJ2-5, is KAGVTQTPRYLIKTRGQQVTLSCSPISGHRSVSWYQQTPGQGLQFLFEYFSETQRNKGNFPGRFSGRQFSNSRSEMNVSTLELGDSALYLCASSLGTIEETQYFGPGTRLLVL.

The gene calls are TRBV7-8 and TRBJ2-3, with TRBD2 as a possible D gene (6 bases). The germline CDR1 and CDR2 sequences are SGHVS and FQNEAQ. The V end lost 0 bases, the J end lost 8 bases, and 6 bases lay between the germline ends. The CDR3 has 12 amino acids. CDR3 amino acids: CASSLASGTQYF. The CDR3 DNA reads TGTGCCAGCAGCTTAGCTAGCGGTACGCAGTATTTT.